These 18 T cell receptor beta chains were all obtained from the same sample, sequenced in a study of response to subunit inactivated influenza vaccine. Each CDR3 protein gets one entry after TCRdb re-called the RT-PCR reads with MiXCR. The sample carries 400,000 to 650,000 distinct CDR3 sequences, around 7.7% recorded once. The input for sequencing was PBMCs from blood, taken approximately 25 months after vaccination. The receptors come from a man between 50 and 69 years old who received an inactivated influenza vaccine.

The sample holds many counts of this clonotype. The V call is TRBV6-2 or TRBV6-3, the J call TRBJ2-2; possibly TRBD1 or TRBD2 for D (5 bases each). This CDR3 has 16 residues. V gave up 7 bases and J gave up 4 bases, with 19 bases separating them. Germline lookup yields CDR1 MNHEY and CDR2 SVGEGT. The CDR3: CASTFTLGVGTGELFF. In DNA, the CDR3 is TGTGCCAGCACCTTTACATTGGGGGTCGGCACCGGGGAGCTGTTTTTT.

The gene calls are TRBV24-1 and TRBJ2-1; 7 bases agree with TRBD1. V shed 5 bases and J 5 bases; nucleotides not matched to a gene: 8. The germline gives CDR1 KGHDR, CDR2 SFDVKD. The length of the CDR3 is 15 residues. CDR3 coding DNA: TGTGCCACCAGTGGAAGGGGGACAGCCAACAATGAGCAGTTCTTC. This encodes CATSGRGTANNEQFF.

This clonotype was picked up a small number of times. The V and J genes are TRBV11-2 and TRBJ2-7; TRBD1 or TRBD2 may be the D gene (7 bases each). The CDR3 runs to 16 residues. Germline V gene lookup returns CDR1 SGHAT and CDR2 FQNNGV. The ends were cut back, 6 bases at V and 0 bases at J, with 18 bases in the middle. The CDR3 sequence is CASSREGARLSYEQYF. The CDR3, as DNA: TGTGCCAGCAGTAGGGAGGGGGCCCGACTCTCCTACGAGCAGTACTTC.

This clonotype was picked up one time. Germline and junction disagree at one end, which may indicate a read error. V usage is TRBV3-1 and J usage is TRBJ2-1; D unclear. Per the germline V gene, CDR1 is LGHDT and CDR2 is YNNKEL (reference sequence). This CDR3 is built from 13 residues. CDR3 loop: CASSQALYKEQFF. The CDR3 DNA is TGTGCCAGCAGCCAAGCCCTTTACAAGGAGCAGTTCTTC.

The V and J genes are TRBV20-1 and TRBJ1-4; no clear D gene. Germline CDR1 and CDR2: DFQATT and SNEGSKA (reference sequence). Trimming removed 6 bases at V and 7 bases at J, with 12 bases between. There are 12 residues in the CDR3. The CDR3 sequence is CSARRGIEKLFF. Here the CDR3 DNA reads TGCAGTGCAAGGAGAGGGATTGAAAAACTGTTTTTT.

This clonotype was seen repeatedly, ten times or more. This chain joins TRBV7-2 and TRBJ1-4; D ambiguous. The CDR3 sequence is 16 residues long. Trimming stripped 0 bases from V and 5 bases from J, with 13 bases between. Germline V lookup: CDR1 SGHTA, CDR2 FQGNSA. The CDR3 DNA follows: TGTGCCAGCAGCTTAGCGAAGACACGTGGGAATGAAAAACTGTTTTTT. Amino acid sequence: CASSLAKTRGNEKLFF.

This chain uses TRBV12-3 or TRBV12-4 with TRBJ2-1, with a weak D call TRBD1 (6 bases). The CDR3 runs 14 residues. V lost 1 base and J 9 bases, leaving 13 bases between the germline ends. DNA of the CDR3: TGTGCCAGCAGTTTAGTAAGGCAGGGGAGTGAGCAGTTCTTC. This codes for CASSLVRQGSEQFF.

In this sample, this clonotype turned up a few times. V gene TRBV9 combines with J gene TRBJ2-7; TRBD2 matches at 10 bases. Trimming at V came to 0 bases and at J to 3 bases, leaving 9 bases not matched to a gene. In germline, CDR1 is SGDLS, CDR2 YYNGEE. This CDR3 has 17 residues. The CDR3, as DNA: TGTGCCAGCAGCGTAGGGCTAGCGGGAGAACGACGCTACGAGCAGTACTTC. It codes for CASSVGLAGERRYEQYF. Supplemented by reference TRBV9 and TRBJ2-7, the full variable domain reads DSGVTQTPKHLITATGQRVTLRCSPRSGDLSVYWYQQSLDQGLQFLIQYYNGEERAKGNILERFSAQQFPDLHSELNLSSLELGDSALYFCASSVGLAGERRYEQYFGPGTRLTVT.

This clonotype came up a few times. The CDR3 DNA follows: TGTGCCAGCACCATGGGACTTGAAAACAATGAGCAGTTCTTC. Amino acids: CASTMGLENNEQFF. The gene calls are TRBV7-2 and TRBJ2-1, with D possibly TRBD2 on 6 matching bases. The CDR3 has 14 amino acids. Germline V gives CDR1 SGHTA, CDR2 FQGNSA. V lost 7 bases and J 5 bases, leaving 15 bases between the germline ends.

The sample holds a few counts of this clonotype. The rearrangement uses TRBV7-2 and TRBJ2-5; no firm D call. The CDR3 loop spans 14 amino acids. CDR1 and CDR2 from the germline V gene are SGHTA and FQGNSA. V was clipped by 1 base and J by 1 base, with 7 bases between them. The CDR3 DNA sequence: TGTGCCAGCAGCTTAGTATATGTCCAAGAGACCCAGTACTTC. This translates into CASSLVYVQETQYF.

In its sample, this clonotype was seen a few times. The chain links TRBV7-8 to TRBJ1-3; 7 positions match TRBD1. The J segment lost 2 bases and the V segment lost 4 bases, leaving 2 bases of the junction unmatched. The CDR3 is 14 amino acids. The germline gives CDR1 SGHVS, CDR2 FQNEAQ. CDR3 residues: CASSSQGPGNTIYF. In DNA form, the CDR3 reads TGTGCCAGCAGCTCACAGGGGCCTGGAAACACCATATATTTT.

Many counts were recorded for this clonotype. The CDR3 DNA reads TGTGCCAGCAGCGTAGTGGCAGGGCCGAACACTGAAGCTTTCTTT. Protein: CASSVVAGPNTEAFF. The rearrangement joins TRBV9 to TRBJ1-1, with a weak D call TRBD1 (5 bases). CDR1 and CDR2 (germline): SGDLS, YYNGEE. V gave up 0 bases and J gave up 1 base, with 10 bases separating them. The length of the CDR3 is 15 residues.

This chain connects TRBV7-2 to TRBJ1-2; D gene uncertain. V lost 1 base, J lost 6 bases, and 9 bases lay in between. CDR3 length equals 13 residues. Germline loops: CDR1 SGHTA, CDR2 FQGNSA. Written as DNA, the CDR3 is TGTGCCAGCAGCTTAGAAGAACGACATGGCTACACCTTC. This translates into CASSLEERHGYTF.

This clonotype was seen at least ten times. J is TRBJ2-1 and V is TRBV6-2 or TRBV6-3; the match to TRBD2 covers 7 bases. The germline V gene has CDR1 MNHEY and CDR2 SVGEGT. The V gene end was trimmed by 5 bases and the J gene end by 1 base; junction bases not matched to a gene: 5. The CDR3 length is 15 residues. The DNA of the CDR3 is TGTGCCAGCAGTGACCTCGGGGGGTCCTACAATGAGCAGTTCTTC. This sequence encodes CASSDLGGSYNEQFF.

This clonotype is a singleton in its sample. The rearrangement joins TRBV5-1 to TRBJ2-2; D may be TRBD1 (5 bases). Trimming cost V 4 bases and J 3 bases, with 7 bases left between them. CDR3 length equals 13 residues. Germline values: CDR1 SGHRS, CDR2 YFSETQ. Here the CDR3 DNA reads TGCGCCAGCAGCCAGACAGACACCGGGGAGCTGTTTTTT. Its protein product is CASSQTDTGELFF.

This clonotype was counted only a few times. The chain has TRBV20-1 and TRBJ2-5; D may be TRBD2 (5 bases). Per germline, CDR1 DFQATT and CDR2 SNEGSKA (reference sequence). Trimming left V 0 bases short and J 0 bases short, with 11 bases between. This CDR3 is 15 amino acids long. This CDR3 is CSARDVREYQETQYF. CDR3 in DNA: TGCAGTGCTAGAGATGTTCGGGAATACCAAGAGACCCAGTACTTC.

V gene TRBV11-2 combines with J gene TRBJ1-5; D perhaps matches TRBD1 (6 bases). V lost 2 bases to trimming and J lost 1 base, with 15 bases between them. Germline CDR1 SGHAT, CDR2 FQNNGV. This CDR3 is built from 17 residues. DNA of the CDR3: TGTGCCAGCAGCTTATCCGGGGGGGCCCGGAGCAATCAGCCCCAGCATTTT. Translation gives CASSLSGGARSNQPQHF.

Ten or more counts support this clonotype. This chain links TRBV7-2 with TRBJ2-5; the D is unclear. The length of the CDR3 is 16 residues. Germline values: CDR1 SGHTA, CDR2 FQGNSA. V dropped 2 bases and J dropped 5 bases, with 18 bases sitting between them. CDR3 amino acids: CASSLSLTLGWETQYF. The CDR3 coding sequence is TGTGCCAGCAGCTTAAGTTTGACCCTAGGTTGGGAGACCCAGTACTTC.